A single T cell receptor (beta chain) is shown here with its context. What this receptor recognizes is not known. Base-call qualities are not available, and no considerably larger clone is one nucleotide away. Via the germline V gene (reference sequence), CDR1 is SEHNR and CDR2 FQNEAQ. V is pared back by 10 bases and J by 2 bases, with 15 bases lying between the germline termini. The CDR3 has 14 amino acids, counting the end cysteine and phenylalanine. Left in the record is the CDR3 DNA by itself, 42 bases read in frame from the first base. The data were obtained in a study of blood T cell repertoires in COVID-19 (TCRdb year 2020). About the study as a whole: Samples covering the acute and convalescent phases of COVID-19 were provided by collaborators in the United States, Italy and Spain. Subjects who had been exposed to COVID-19, were actively infected with it, or had recovered from it provided the deeply sampled blood TCRbeta repertoires that made up the dataset. A de-identified subject ID, COVID-19 status, age in years and sex were almost always included in the sample metadata. Where HLA class I and class II types were available, the types were taken from metadata supplied by the sample provider, not from assay-based typing. The repertoires were released in a freely available public database meant as a resource for research on the immune response to SARS-CoV-2. The samples were drawn from two sources: the first 160 participants of the ongoing ImmuneRACE study, and 1,254 subjects contributed by 6 global collaborators. The prospective study material was composed of cDNA or gDNA derived from T cells, B-cell-depleted T cells, or PBMCs. Results and caveats for the whole study, not just this receptor: The amount of clinical and demographic metadata varied by source and participant and was provided uncurated.

One collaborating source in Seattle enrolled patients while the patients were actively infected and followed the patients over time throughout the course of disease. Whole blood was collected in K2EDTA tubes by collaborating institutions according to the institutions' own protocols. For TCRbeta analysis, collaborator samples were shipped as frozen whole blood, as isolated PBMCs, or as DNA extracted from either sample type. TCRbeta CDR3 regions were amplified from genomic DNA using the immunoSEQ Assay, a bias-controlled multiplex PCR. The authors processed their data as follows. Within the assay, amplification of reference gene primers was used to estimate how many nucleated cells each sample contained. To quantify the absolute abundance of each unique TCRbeta CDR3 rearrangement, sequence reads were collapsed and filtered. For each sample, productive Simpson clonality was calculated as the square root of Simpson's diversity index over productive rearrangements. TCRdb limited this immuneACCESS table to in-frame rearrangements with V and J called. A share of clones is missing; checked studies link under half to unresolved V genes, and the rest is unexplained. That table furnishes V, J and clone size, whereas the DNA furnished D and trimming. Counted in this sample were 290,000 or so clones; approximately 91% of them appeared once. The ten largest clonotypes hold 2% to 2.5% of the sample.

The rearrangement combines TRBV7-9 with TRBJ1-5; tentative D gene TRBD1, with 6 bases matching. This TCR was sampled from a woman in her twenties or thirties with COVID-19, enrolled during active disease. Sequenced material: peripheral blood. The CDR3 in this case is CATGRGGGNQPQHF. The sequenced DNA is TGTGCCACCGGGAGGGGGGGCGGCAATCAGCCCCAGCATTTT.